The rows below give T cell receptor beta chains drawn from one sample of a study of cytotoxic CD8 clonotypes in ibrutinib-treated CLL. Sequencing was performed with immunoSEQ multiplex PCR; in TCRdb, only in-frame clones are kept and a portion is missing. The data hold approximately 60,000 clones, with 55% to 70% observed a single time. This material consisted of PBMCs, taken after 24 months of ibrutinib treatment. The receptors come from a human donor with chronic lymphocytic leukemia. Each CDR3 is given with its conserved first and last residue. A D gene is named only where the DNA matches it firmly. The size entry is marked missing in some rows and otherwise reads once, few, many or a size class.

J gene | V gene | clone size | D gene | CDR3 protein | CDR3 DNA
TRBJ1-1 | TRBV6-1 | - | - | CASRGDGRMNTEAFF | TGTGCCAGCAGGGGGGACGGAAGAATGAACACTGAAGCTTTCTTT
TRBJ2-5 | TRBV2 | - | TRBD1 | CASSEAPAGGTETQYF | TGTGCCAGCAGTGAAGCCCCGGCAGGGGGCACAGAGACCCAGTACTTC
TRBJ2-1 | TRBV9 | - | - | CASSVGSPRDEQFF | TGTGCCAGCAGCGTAGGTAGCCCAAGAGATGAGCAGTTCTTC
TRBJ1-3 | TRBV7-2 | - | - | CASSLSTGVQGNTIYF | TGTGCCAGCAGCTTGTCCACAGGTGTTCAAGGAAACACCATATATTTT
TRBJ2-3 | TRBV5-1 | few | - | CASSLGTPTDTQYF | TGCGCCAGCAGCTTGGGGACACCGACAGATACGCAGTATTTT
TRBJ2-3 | TRBV10-3 | - | - | CASSPRDTRTDTQYF | TGTGCCAGCAGTCCCCGGGACACTCGCACAGATACGCAGTATTTT
TRBJ2-1 | TRBV5-1 | - | TRBD2 | CASSLARTSGILEQFF | TGCGCCAGCAGCTTGGCCAGGACTAGCGGGATACTTGAGCAGTTCTTC
TRBJ2-5 | TRBV5-1 | - | - | CASSLRGPFGETQYF | TGCGCCAGCAGCTTGCGGGGTCCCTTCGGGGAGACCCAGTACTTC
TRBJ1-5 | TRBV7-9 | - | - | CASSLGDLWQF | TGTGCCAGCAGCTTAGGGGATCTTTGGCAGTTT
TRBJ1-2 | TRBV19 | - | - | CASSIDPFNYGYTF | TGTGCCAGTAGTATAGATCCCTTCAACTATGGCTACACCTTC
TRBJ1-2 | TRBV2 | - | - | CASSVRTEYGYTF | TGTGCCAGCAGTGTGAGGACAGAGTATGGCTACACCTTC
TRBJ2-5 | TRBV19 | few | - | CASSTSGTQMRETQYF | TGTGCCAGTAGTACATCCGGGACCCAAATGAGGGAGACCCAGTACTTC
TRBJ2-7 | TRBV19 | - | TRBD1 | CASRAGTGTYEQYF | TGTGCCAGTAGGGCCGGGACAGGGACCTACGAGCAGTACTTC
TRBJ1-2 | TRBV6-1 | - | - | CASSGLGANYGYTF | TGTGCCAGCTCCGGACTGGGAGCTAACTATGGCTACACCTTC
TRBJ2-1 | TRBV2 | many | - | CASSAQGNYNEQFF | TGTGCCAGCAGTGCCCAGGGTAACTACAATGAGCAGTTCTTC
TRBJ2-5 | TRBV11-2 | - | - | CASSFGRQYETQYF | TGTGCCAGCAGCTTCGGCAGGCAATACGAGACCCAGTACTTC
TRBJ2-6 | TRBV5-1 | - | - | CASKTVNSGANVLTF | TGCGCCAGTAAGACAGTGAACTCTGGGGCCAACGTCCTGACTTTC
TRBJ2-5 | TRBV6-5 | medium-sized | TRBD1 | CASRAGTGRFETQYF | TGTGCCAGCCGTGCCGGGACAGGGAGGTTTGAGACCCAGTACTTC
TRBJ1-1 | TRBV4-2 | few | - | CASSQGGTPGAEAFF | TGTGCCAGCAGCCAGGGCGGGACTCCTGGCGCTGAAGCTTTCTTT
TRBJ1-5 | TRBV4-2 | - | - | CASSFNRFFEPQHF | TGTGCCAGCAGCTTTAACAGGTTTTTTGAGCCCCAGCATTTT
TRBJ1-1 | TRBV20-1 | few | - | CSAQGITEAFF | TGCAGTGCTCAAGGAATCACTGAAGCTTTCTTT
TRBJ2-1 | TRBV18 | - | TRBD1 | CASSPLQGSEQFF | TGTGCCAGCTCACCGTTACAGGGGAGTGAGCAGTTCTTC
TRBJ1-4 | TRBV28 | - | - | CASSLVDAISTNEKLFF | TGTGCCAGCAGTTTAGTAGATGCAATATCGACTAATGAAAAACTGTTTTTT
TRBJ2-1 | TRBV2 | many | TRBD2 | CASSGRTSGTYNEQFF | TGTGCCAGCAGTGGGAGAACTAGCGGTACCTACAATGAGCAGTTCTTC
TRBJ2-3 | TRBV9 | - | - | CASSPDSRDGGGLSTDTQYF | TGTGCCAGCAGCCCAGATTCCCGAGATGGCGGGGGCCTTAGCACAGATACGCAGTATTTT
TRBJ2-5 | TRBV5-1 | - | TRBD2 | CASSLDGRAQETQYF | TGCGCCAGCAGCTTGGATGGGAGGGCCCAAGAGACCCAGTACTTC
TRBJ1-4 | TRBV11-2 | - | TRBD1 | CASAPGTGDEKLFF | TGTGCCAGCGCACCCGGGACAGGGGACGAAAAACTGTTTTTT
TRBJ2-2 | TRBV7-9 | - | - | CASRSFVNTGELFF | TGTGCCAGCAGGAGCTTTGTGAACACCGGGGAGCTGTTTTTT
TRBJ2-7 | TRBV5-4 | - | - | CASTGLASYEQYF | TGTGCCAGCACCGGGCTGGCCTCCTACGAGCAGTACTTC
TRBJ1-3 | TRBV6-5 | - | - | CASSYNPLRNTIYF | TGTGCCAGCAGTTACAACCCCCTGAGAAACACCATATATTTT
TRBJ2-5 | TRBV9 | - | TRBD2 | CASSVRAGVVKEPQYF | TGTGCCAGCAGCGTACGAGCGGGAGTAGTAAAAGAGCCCCAGTACTTC
TRBJ1-1 | TRBV20-1 | - | - | CSAKYTEAFF | TGCAGTGCTAAATACACTGAAGCTTTCTTT
TRBJ1-4 | TRBV19 | - | - | CASSTGTPGEKLFF | TGTGCCAGTAGTACTGGAACCCCCGGGGAAAAACTGTTTTTT
TRBJ2-2 | TRBV5-8 | few | - | CASSAGWRELFF | TGTGCCAGCAGCGCGGGCTGGAGGGAGCTGTTTTTT
TRBJ1-3 | TRBV7-8 | once | - | CASSSRRVSGNTIYF | TGTGCCAGCAGCTCCAGACGGGTCTCTGGAAACACCATATATTTT
TRBJ2-1 | TRBV18 | - | - | CASSPLKYNEQFF | TGTGCCAGCTCACCACTGAAGTACAATGAGCAGTTCTTC
TRBJ2-7 | TRBV5-8 | - | - | CASTARRAYEQYF | TGTGCCAGCACCGCTAGACGGGCCTACGAGCAGTACTTC
TRBJ1-1 | TRBV9 | - | - | CASSPGGRVTMNTEAFF | TGTGCCAGCAGCCCTGGGGGTAGAGTTACCATGAACACTGAAGCTTTCTTT
TRBJ2-5 | TRBV6-1 | - | - | CASSESGFPQETQYF | TGTGCCAGCAGTGAATCTGGCTTCCCCCAAGAGACCCAGTACTTC
TRBJ2-3 | TRBV23-1 | - | TRBD2 | CASSQDGTGTNGLAGRLTDTQYF | TGCGCCAGCAGTCAAGACGGGACAGGGACTAATGGACTAGCGGGCCGTCTCACAGATACGCAGTATTTT
TRBJ2-1 | TRBV29-1 | - | - | CSAALRRDANMGQFF | TGCAGCGCAGCCTTACGCCGGGACGCCAACATGGGGCAGTTCTTC
TRBJ2-4 | TRBV5-1 | - | TRBD1 | CASSPGGKNIQYF | TGCGCCAGCAGCCCAGGGGGCAAAAACATTCAGTACTTC
TRBJ2-1 | TRBV5-8 | - | - | CASSLSGGAHEQFF | TGTGCCAGCAGCTTGTCGGGTGGTGCCCATGAGCAGTTCTTC
TRBJ1-4 | TRBV28 | - | - | CASSLAGREKLFF | TGTGCCAGCAGTTTGGCCGGACGGGAAAAACTGTTTTTT
TRBJ1-4 | TRBV28 | - | - | CASSLFTGLGTNEKLFF | TGTGCCAGCAGTTTATTTACGGGTTTAGGAACTAATGAAAAACTGTTTTTT
TRBJ2-3 | TRBV2 | - | - | CASSVDSQGTQYF | TGTGCCAGCAGTGTAGACTCCCAGGGTACGCAGTATTTT
TRBJ1-2 | TRBV7-6 | - | - | CASSPTRVAYGYTF | TGTGCCAGCAGCCCAACCCGGGTGGCCTATGGCTACACCTTC
TRBJ1-6 | TRBV13 | medium-sized | - | CASSVSGGNSPLHF | TGTGCCAGCAGCGTTTCTGGAGGAAATTCACCCCTCCACTTT
TRBJ1-1 | TRBV7-2 | few | TRBD1 | CASSIKRGLGEAFF | TGTGCCAGCAGCATAAAAAGGGGGCTGGGTGAAGCTTTCTTT
TRBJ1-2 | TRBV5-4 | - | TRBD1 | CASSPGGRASNYGYTF | TGTGCCAGCAGCCCAGGGGGCAGGGCCTCAAACTATGGCTACACCTTC
TRBJ2-1 | TRBV5-1 | - | - | CASSRQGTTYNEQFF | TGCGCCAGCAGCCGTCAGGGGACGACCTACAATGAGCAGTTCTTC
TRBJ2-1 | TRBV25-1 | - | - | CASSNHRAGTNEQFF | TGTGCCAGCAGTAACCACAGGGCGGGAACCAATGAGCAGTTCTTC
TRBJ1-1 | TRBV5-4 | few | - | CASSLVWRNTEAFF | TGTGCCAGCAGCTTGGTCTGGAGGAACACTGAAGCTTTCTTT
TRBJ2-3 | TRBV5-1 | - | TRBD2 | CASRYGTSGTDTQYF | TGCGCCAGCAGATACGGGACTAGCGGCACAGATACGCAGTATTTT
TRBJ2-5 | TRBV7-2 | few | - | CASSFNALETQYF | TGTGCCAGCAGCTTCAATGCGTTAGAGACCCAGTACTTC
TRBJ2-5 | TRBV7-6 | few | TRBD2 | CASSLPAGGQETQYF | TGTGCCAGCAGCTTACCAGCGGGAGGACAAGAGACCCAGTACTTC
TRBJ1-5 | TRBV10-3 | many | TRBD1 | CAISESAGGEDQPQHF | TGTGCCATCAGTGAGTCGGCAGGGGGCGAGGATCAGCCCCAGCATTTT
TRBJ2-2 | TRBV4-2 | - | TRBD1 | CASSLWTGPNTGELFF | TGTGCCAGCAGCCTCTGGACAGGGCCTAACACCGGGGAGCTGTTTTTT